One sample yielded the 32 T cell receptor beta chains listed below, sequenced in a study of CD8 T cells in Susac syndrome. RNA in amounts of about 0.5 to 1 ug was reverse transcribed with random hexamers. TCRdb analysed the immunoSEQ multiplex PCR reads with MiXCR anew, one entry per CDR3 protein. This sample has about 210,000 distinct CDR3 sequences, with around 95% found just once. The sequenced material came from CD4+ T cells from PBMCs. The origin of the receptors is a human donor with multiple sclerosis.

J is TRBJ2-2 and V is TRBV15; no firm D call. The CDR3 has 13 amino acids. The germline V gene encodes CDR1 LNHNV and CDR2 YYDKDF (reference sequence). Trimming stripped 4 bases from V and 6 bases from J, with 9 bases between. The CDR3 loop is CATSNGLAGELFF. CDR3 bases: TGTGCCACCAGCAACGGGTTGGCCGGGGAGCTGTTTTTT.

This rearrangement joins TRBV30 to TRBJ2-5, with D unresolved. Trimming shortened V by 0 bases and J by 1 base, and 6 bases separated the two germline ends. The CDR3 contains 13 residues. Per the germline V gene, CDR1 is GTSNPN and CDR2 is SVGIG (reference sequence). The CDR3 DNA follows: TGTGCCTGGAGTGTCGGCAGCCAAGAGACCCAGTACTTC. This sequence encodes CAWSVGSQETQYF.

The chain joins TRBV15 to TRBJ2-5; tentative D call: TRBD1 (6 bases). V was pared by 3 bases and J by 2 bases, with 10 bases between. The CDR3 has 14 amino acids. Germline CDR1 is LNHNV and CDR2 is YYDKDF (reference sequence). This CDR3 is CATSRGHQQETQYF. In nucleotides, the CDR3 is TGTGCCACCAGCAGGGGACACCAACAAGAGACCCAGTACTTC.

V gene TRBV30 combines with J gene TRBJ2-1; 12 bases are a match to TRBD2. Germline CDR1 and CDR2: GTSNPN and SVGIG (reference sequence). The CDR3 extends over 15 amino acids. J was trimmed by 7 bases and V by 1 base; bases with no gene match: 5. The CDR3 DNA follows: TGTGCCTGGAGTGCGACTAGCGGGAGTATTAATGAGCAGTTCTTC. Its translation is CAWSATSGSINEQFF.

This chain connects TRBV2 to TRBJ2-3; D is possibly TRBD1 (5 bases). The CDR3 has 12 residues. The germline V gene encodes CDR1 SNHLY and CDR2 FYNNEI. Trimming took off 5 bases at V and 4 bases at J, with 7 bases between the two ends. The CDR3 DNA sequence: TGTGCCAGCAGTTACAGGCCAGATACGCAGTATTTT. Translated, it gives CASSYRPDTQYF.

The chain employs TRBV20-1 and TRBJ1-2, with a possible D match to TRBD1 (5 bases). Germline lookup yields CDR1 DFQATT and CDR2 SNEGSKA (reference sequence). V lost 6 bases to trimming and J lost 6 bases, with 20 bases between them. The CDR3 extends over 14 amino acids. The CDR3 DNA reads as TGCAGTGCCTTATCTGACAGTTCAAGGGATGGCTACACCTTC. Encoded protein: CSALSDSSRDGYTF.

The V call is TRBV19, the J call TRBJ2-1; D call uncertain. The length of the CDR3 is 12 residues. Looked up from germline, CDR1 is LNHDA and CDR2 is SQIVND (reference sequence). Trimming removed 8 bases at V and 6 bases at J, with 11 bases between. CDR3 DNA sequence: TGTGCCAGTGCCCAATGGGCCAATGAGCAGTTCTTC. It specifies CASAQWANEQFF.

The CDR3 DNA is TGTGCCAGCAGTATGAAGGGGAACGGCTACACCTTC. Translated: CASSMKGNGYTF. This chain connects TRBV27 to TRBJ1-2, with a tentative D call TRBD1 (5 bases). Between the trimmed V and J ends, which lost 5 bases and 8 bases, there was a span of 12 bases. CDR1 MNHEY and CDR2 SMNVEV come from the germline V gene (reference sequence). The CDR3 is 12 amino acids.

The V gene is TRBV3-1, the J gene TRBJ2-1, with 11 bases lining up with TRBD1. The CDR3 consists of 15 residues. Germline CDR1 reads LGHDT; CDR2 reads YNNKEL (reference sequence). Germline trimming cut 4 bases from V and 6 bases from J; bases unmatched to any gene: 5. The CDR3 is CASSLGQGVGNEQFF. The CDR3 DNA reads as TGTGCCAGCAGCCTGGGACAGGGGGTAGGCAATGAGCAGTTCTTC.

DNA of the CDR3: TGCGCCAGCAGCTTGAATTTCGCGGGAGAGTACAATGAGCAGTTCTTC. It translates to CASSLNFAGEYNEQFF. The J gene is TRBJ2-1, the V gene TRBV5-1; 7 nucleotides align to TRBD2. Looked up from germline, CDR1 is SGHRS and CDR2 is YFSETQ. The junction had 8 bases not matched to a gene; V was cut back by 1 base and J by 4 bases. The CDR3 is 16 amino acids. Filled out from reference TRBV5-1 and TRBJ2-1, the complete variable domain reads KAGVTQTPRYLIKTRGQQVTLSCSPISGHRSVSWYQQTPGQGLQFLFEYFSETQRNKGNFPGRFSGRQFSNSRSEMNVSTLELGDSALYLCASSLNFAGEYNEQFFGPGTRLTVL.

The rearrangement uses TRBV5-1 and TRBJ1-1; 7 nucleotides align to TRBD1. Trimming at V came to 4 bases and at J to 4 bases, leaving 7 bases not matched to a gene. The germline gives CDR1 SGHRS, CDR2 YFSETQ. The CDR3 is 14 residues long. The CDR3 DNA sequence: TGCGCCAGCAGCGCGGGGACAGCTAGCACTGAAGCTTTCTTT. This gives the protein CASSAGTASTEAFF.

V usage is TRBV15 and J usage is TRBJ2-3; no definite D call. Germline V gene data show CDR1 as LNHNV and CDR2 as YYDKDF (reference sequence). Trimming pared 0 bases from V and 4 bases from J, leaving 5 bases between. This CDR3 is built from 13 residues. The CDR3 loop reads CATSRDFPDTQYF. Written as DNA, the CDR3 is TGTGCCACCAGCAGAGATTTTCCAGATACGCAGTATTTT.

Only one count was recorded for this clonotype. This chain connects TRBV3-1 to TRBJ2-5; 8 bases align to TRBD2. The CDR3 contains 17 residues. The J segment lost 5 bases and the V segment lost 4 bases, leaving 15 bases of the junction unmatched. Germline CDR1 is LGHDT and CDR2 is YNNKEL (reference sequence). The CDR3 DNA sequence: TGTGCCAGCAGCCGCGCGGCGATAGCGGGGATCGGGGAGACCCAGTACTTC. It translates to CASSRAAIAGIGETQYF.

V and J are TRBV4-2 and TRBJ2-1, with a possible D match to TRBD2 (5 bases). The CDR3 is 16 amino acids. V lost 4 bases, J lost 6 bases, and 19 bases lay in between. Germline V CDR1 and CDR2: LGHNA, YNFKEQ. DNA of the CDR3: TGTGCCAGCAGCCGCCTCCCGGGGAGTGGCGGCAATGAGCAGTTCTTC. Translation: CASSRLPGSGGNEQFF.

The chain carries TRBV2 and TRBJ2-5, with 7 positions matching TRBD1. This CDR3 region has 16 residues. Per germline, CDR1 SNHLY and CDR2 FYNNEI. V shed 6 bases, J shed 1 base, and the junction held 11 bases outside the gene matches. The CDR3 reads CASSQSGQVIQETQYF. The CDR3 bases are TGTGCCAGCAGCCAATCAGGACAGGTCATCCAAGAGACCCAGTACTTC.

The V and J genes are TRBV6-1 and TRBJ2-7, with no clear D. This CDR3 has 12 amino acids. Between the trimmed V and J ends, which lost 7 bases and 4 bases, there was a span of 11 bases. The germline gives CDR1 MNHNS, CDR2 SASEGT. The CDR3 region is CASTRNRYEQYF. DNA of the CDR3: TGTGCCAGCACCCGGAACCGGTACGAGCAGTACTTC.

This chain links TRBV30 with TRBJ2-3; D is ambiguous. V shed 1 base and J shed 3 bases, with 8 bases lying between them. The CDR3 sequence is 13 residues long. Germline V gene lookup returns CDR1 GTSNPN and CDR2 SVGIG (reference sequence). The CDR3: CAWSADQTDTQYF. CDR3 in DNA: TGTGCCTGGAGTGCAGACCAAACAGATACGCAGTATTTT.

The genes are TRBV7-9 and TRBJ2-7; D not certain. The CDR3 sequence is 13 residues long. Per germline, CDR1 SEHNR and CDR2 FQNEAQ (reference sequence). Trimming shortened V by 6 bases and J by 4 bases, and 13 bases separated the two germline ends. The DNA for the CDR3 is TGTGCCAGCAGTACTTCTAGAGGATACGAGCAGTACTTC. It codes for CASSTSRGYEQYF.

The rearrangement links TRBV29-1 to TRBJ1-1; 9 positions agree with TRBD1. Losses at the gene ends were 6 bases for V and 0 bases for J; bases not matched to a gene: 2. Germline CDR1 SQVTM, CDR2 ANQGSEA. The CDR3 is 13 residues long. The CDR3, as DNA: TGCAGCGTGAGGGACAGGGTGAACACTGAAGCTTTCTTT. Translated, it gives CSVRDRVNTEAFF.

The genes are TRBV3-1 and TRBJ1-2; D is unclear. V shed 0 bases and J shed 7 bases, with 9 bases lying between them. Germline V CDR1 and CDR2: LGHDT, YNNKEL (reference sequence). The CDR3 is 13 amino acids. The CDR3: CASSQEGSRGYTF. The CDR3 DNA sequence: TGTGCCAGCAGCCAAGAGGGCTCCCGTGGCTACACCTTC. Full variable domain (rest looked up from reference TRBV3-1 and TRBJ1-2): DTAVSQTPKYLVTQMGNDKSIKCEQNLGHDTMYWYKQDSKKFLKIMFSYNNKELIINETVPNRFSPKSPDKAHLNLHINSLELGDSAVYFCASSQEGSRGYTFGSGTRLTVV.

The CDR3 reads CSAVILGAYNEQFF. CDR3 in DNA: TGCAGTGCTGTGATACTAGGGGCCTACAATGAGCAGTTCTTC. V is TRBV20-1 and J is TRBJ2-1; possibly TRBD1 or TRBD2 for D (5 bases each). Germline V gene sequence: CDR1 DFQATT, CDR2 SNEGSKA (reference sequence). The CDR3 loop spans 14 amino acids. Trimming removed 5 bases at V and 2 bases at J, with 13 bases between.

The genes are TRBV19 and TRBJ2-7, with 11 bases lining up with TRBD1. The CDR3 runs 14 residues. In germline, CDR1 is LNHDA, CDR2 SQIVND (reference sequence). The ends lost 5 bases at V and 6 bases at J; junction bases unmatched: 6. In DNA form, the CDR3 reads TGTGCCAGTAGTTCGGACAGGGGGCGAGGCGAGCAGTACTTC. It specifies CASSSDRGRGEQYF.

V gene TRBV30 combines with J gene TRBJ1-1, with 9 bases that match TRBD1. Trimming removed 6 bases from V and 1 base from J; junction bases left unmatched: 3. CDR1 is GTSNPN and CDR2 is SVGIG in the germline V gene (reference sequence). This CDR3 has 13 residues. CDR3 residues: CACYRGQNTEAFF. CDR3 sequence (DNA): TGTGCCTGCTACAGGGGGCAGAACACTGAAGCTTTCTTT.

The chain carries TRBV15 and TRBJ1-3; D remains ambiguous. Germline loops: CDR1 LNHNV, CDR2 YYDKDF (reference sequence). Deletions cut 0 bases from V and 0 bases from J, with 15 bases between. The CDR3 length is 18 residues. The CDR3 DNA follows: TGTGCCACCAGCAGAGATCTCCAGACGGCATTCTCTGGAAACACCATATATTTT. It specifies CATSRDLQTAFSGNTIYF.

This clonotype has a single count. CDR3 in amino acids: CASSLRIPQGSSGGSNVLTF. CDR3 coding DNA: TGTGCCAGCAGTTTACGTATTCCCCAAGGATCAAGCGGGGGCTCCAACGTCCTGACTTTC. The chain combines TRBV27 with TRBJ2-6; 8 bases agree with TRBD2. J lost 8 bases, V lost 2 bases, and 20 bases had no gene match. Germline V gene lookup returns CDR1 MNHEY and CDR2 SMNVEV (reference sequence). The length of the CDR3 is 20 residues. Together with reference TRBV27 and TRBJ2-6, the CDR3 gives the full variable domain: EAQVTQNPRYLITVTGKKLTVTCSQNMNHEYMSWYRQDPGLGLRQIYYSMNVEVTDKGDVPEGYKVSRKEKRNFPLILESPSPNQTSLYFCASSLRIPQGSSGGSNVLTFGAGSRLTVL.

The gene calls are TRBV29-1 and TRBJ1-2; no reliable D call. This CDR3 comprises 11 residues. Trimming took 3 bases from V and 7 from J, leaving 9 bases between them. Germline CDR1 is SQVTM and CDR2 is ANQGSEA. The CDR3 nucleotides are TGCAGCGTTGAGCCTACTGTTGGCTACACCTTC. Its protein is CSVEPTVGYTF.

The chain recombines TRBV14 with TRBJ1-2; D might be TRBD1 (6 bases). CDR1 and CDR2 (germline): SGHDN, FVKESK. V gave up 0 bases and J gave up 0 bases, with 11 bases separating them. The CDR3 is 16 residues long. As DNA, the CDR3 is TGTGCCAGCAGCCAAGATGGGGGGACACCTAACTATGGCTACACCTTC. Its translation: CASSQDGGTPNYGYTF.

This clonotype has just a few counts. The chain couples TRBV29-1 to TRBJ2-3; D call uncertain. Trimming pared 6 bases from V and 2 bases from J, leaving 12 bases between. CDR1 is SQVTM, CDR2 ANQGSEA, per germline. The CDR3 contains 13 residues. CDR3 protein: CSVLGSATDTQYF. For the CDR3, the DNA is TGCAGCGTCCTCGGGTCAGCCACAGATACGCAGTATTTT.

In DNA form, the CDR3 reads TGTGCCTGGAGTGTACCGATCTCCTACAATGAGCAGTTCTTC. Amino acid sequence: CAWSVPISYNEQFF. The chain is built from TRBV30 and TRBJ2-1; no clear D. This CDR3 contains 14 residues. With 0 bases removed from V and 0 bases from J, the gap between germline ends came to 6 bases. Per the germline V gene, CDR1 is GTSNPN and CDR2 is SVGIG (reference sequence).

The chain joins TRBV15 to TRBJ1-5; D unresolved. Germline V gene data show CDR1 as LNHNV and CDR2 as YYDKDF (reference sequence). V was cut by 1 base and J by 1 base, with 5 bases left in between. This CDR3 spans 14 amino acids. In DNA, the CDR3 is TGTGCCACCAGCAGAGCTGAGAGCAATCAGCCCCAGCATTTT. Protein sequence: CATSRAESNQPQHF.

In its sample, this clonotype was seen once. CDR3 protein: CSARNLNRAPNYGYTF. CDR3 sequence (DNA): TGCAGTGCTAGAAACCTGAACAGGGCGCCTAACTATGGCTACACCTTC. The genes are TRBV20-1 and TRBJ1-2; tentative D call: TRBD1 (6 bases). V was cut by 2 bases and J by 0 bases, with 16 bases left in between. Germline V gives CDR1 DFQATT, CDR2 SNEGSKA (reference sequence). This CDR3 region has 16 residues.

The chain combines TRBV20-1 with TRBJ2-3; D unclear. The CDR3 runs to 13 residues. V dropped 1 base and J dropped 2 bases, with 7 bases sitting between them. Germline assignment: CDR1 DFQATT and CDR2 SNEGSKA (reference sequence). The CDR3: CSARVTATDTQYF. The CDR3 coding sequence is TGCAGTGCTAGAGTAACCGCCACAGATACGCAGTATTTT.